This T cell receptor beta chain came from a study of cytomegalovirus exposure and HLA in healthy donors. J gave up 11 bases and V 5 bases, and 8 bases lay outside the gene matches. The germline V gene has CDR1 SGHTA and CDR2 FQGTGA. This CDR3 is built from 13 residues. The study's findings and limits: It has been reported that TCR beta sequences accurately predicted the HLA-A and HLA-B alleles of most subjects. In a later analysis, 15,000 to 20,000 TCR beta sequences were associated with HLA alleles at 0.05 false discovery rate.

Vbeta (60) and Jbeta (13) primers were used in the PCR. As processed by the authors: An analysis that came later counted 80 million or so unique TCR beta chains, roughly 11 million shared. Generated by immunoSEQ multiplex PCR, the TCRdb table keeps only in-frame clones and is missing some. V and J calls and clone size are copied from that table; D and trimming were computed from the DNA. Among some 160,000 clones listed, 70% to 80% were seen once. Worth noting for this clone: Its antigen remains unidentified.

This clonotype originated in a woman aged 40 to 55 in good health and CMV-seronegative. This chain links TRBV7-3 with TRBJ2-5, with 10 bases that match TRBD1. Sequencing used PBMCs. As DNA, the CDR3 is TGTGCCAGCAGCCTGCTAGGACAGGGGGAGCAGTACTTC. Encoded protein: CASSLLGQGEQYF. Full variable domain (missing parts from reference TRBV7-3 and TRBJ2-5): GAGVSQTPSNKVTEKGKYVELRCDPISGHTALYWYRQSLGQGPEFLIYFQGTGAADDSGLPNDRFFAVRPEGSVSTLKIQRTERGDSAVYLCASSLLGQGEQYFGPGTRLLVL.